The source of this T cell receptor (beta chain) is a study of early T cells in non-severe SARS-CoV-2 infection. As for the study in general: The chains were unpaired, and the sequenced material was bulk RNA from unsorted whole blood.

Study-wide results and caveats: VDJdb matching favored anti-spike CD8 responses, missing private and CD4 specificities.

Researchers attached unique molecular identifiers to individual cDNA molecules. One entry per CDR3 protein, called by TCRdb with MiXCR from the 5' RACE reads. The sample includes roughly 70,000 distinct CDR3 sequences, 18% of them seen just once. A remark on this clonotype: The antigen is unknown.

This receptor was taken from an adult who was a healthcare worker with PCR-confirmed SARS-CoV-2 infection or an uninfected control (not recorded which). This sample comprised whole blood, obtained at baseline.

CDR3 nucleotide sequence: TGTGCCAGCAGTATACCGGGACAGAGTTCCTATGGCTACACCTTC. It codes for CASSIPGQSSYGYTF. The chain is built from TRBV28 and TRBJ1-2; 7 nucleotides align to TRBD1. The V gene's germline CDR1 is MDHEN and CDR2 SYDVKM. This CDR3 has 15 amino acids. V was pared by 5 bases and J by 4 bases, with 10 bases of the junction left unmatched.